This T cell receptor beta chain stems from a study of shared clonotypes between healthy human individuals. On the study more broadly: Donors had three CD4 naive, three CD4 memory, two CD8 naive and one CD8 memory plate apiece.

How the authors handled the data: Because ImmunoSEQ provided only junction sequences with no quality scores, the filtering differed. This table comes from immunoSEQ multiplex PCR, and its TCRdb copy is limited to in-frame clones, with some not included. Clone size and V and J calls were adopted from that table, with D and trimming inferred from the DNA. The table includes approximately 2.3 million clones, more than 85% detected once. Germline-derived CDR1 and CDR2 are LGHNA and YNFKEQ. This CDR3 is built from 19 residues. The trim removed 2 bases at V and 3 bases at J, leaving 13 bases unmatched. This chain uses TRBV4-2 with TRBJ2-7, with 13 nucleotides matching TRBD2. The sample taken for sequencing was naive CD4+ T cells from PBMCs. The subset denotes: CD45RA+ positively selected. This clonotype was obtained from a man aged 18 to 30 in good health. Some clones in this sample may be carry-over from other donors' samples. CDR3 DNA sequence: TGTGCCAGCAGCCAATTCCGGGGAACGGGACTAGCGGGGAGCTACGAGCAGTACTTC. Its protein is CASSQFRGTGLAGSYEQYF.